Listed below are T cell receptor beta chains from one sample, sequenced in a study of blood T cell repertoires in COVID-19. Libraries were prepared by immunoSEQ multiplex PCR; TCRdb keeps only in-frame clonotypes and omits some of them. The table includes 55,000 to 70,000 clones, 80% to 90% detected once. Sequencing was carried out using peripheral blood. The source of these receptors is a woman between 70 and 85 years old with active COVID-19. Both conserved end residues are part of each CDR3. Each record gives: CDR3 length, D gene, J gene, V gene, clone size, CDR3 DNA, CDR3 protein. The D gene is left open where the match is weak. Expanded clones get a size class; other rows say once, few or many, or leave the size out.

len: 12
d_gene: -
j_gene: TRBJ1-1
v_gene: TRBV6-5
abundance: -
CDR3nt: TGTGCCAGCAGTCCCCAACGCGGTGAAGCTTTCTTT
CDR3aa: CASSPQRGEAFF

len: 13
d_gene: -
j_gene: TRBJ2-1
v_gene: TRBV7-3
abundance: -
CDR3nt: TGTGCCAGCAGCTTACCAAGTAGCAATGAGCAGTTCTTC
CDR3aa: CASSLPSSNEQFF

len: 13
d_gene: TRBD1
j_gene: TRBJ2-5
v_gene: TRBV15
abundance: -
CDR3nt: TGTGCCACCCGAACAGGGGGACAAGAGACCCAGTACTTC
CDR3aa: CATRTGGQETQYF

len: 13
d_gene: -
j_gene: TRBJ1-2
v_gene: TRBV18
abundance: -
CDR3nt: TGTGCCAGCTCACCAGGACAGAACTATGGCTACACCTTC
CDR3aa: CASSPGQNYGYTF

len: 14
d_gene: -
j_gene: TRBJ2-5
v_gene: TRBV3-1/TRBV3-2
abundance: -
CDR3nt: TGTGCCAGCAGCCAAGGCCCGATCTCGGGGACCCAGTACTTC
CDR3aa: CASSQGPISGTQYF

len: 15
d_gene: TRBD2
j_gene: TRBJ2-7
v_gene: TRBV9
abundance: -
CDR3nt: TGTGCCAGCAGCTACGGGGATGCGGGAGAATACGAGCAGTACTTC
CDR3aa: CASSYGDAGEYEQYF

len: 15
d_gene: -
j_gene: TRBJ1-2
v_gene: TRBV5-1
abundance: -
CDR3nt: TGCGCCAGCAGCTTGTTCCAGTCGGGGATGGGGGGCTACACCTTC
CDR3aa: CASSLFQSGMGGYTF

len: 16
d_gene: -
j_gene: TRBJ2-1
v_gene: TRBV21-1
abundance: -
CDR3nt: TGTGCCAGCAGCAAAGGACAGGAAAAGGGGTACAATGAGCAGTTCTTC
CDR3aa: CASSKGQEKGYNEQFF

len: 13
d_gene: -
j_gene: TRBJ2-7
v_gene: TRBV12-3/TRBV12-4
abundance: once
CDR3nt: TGTGCCAGCAGTCCAGGGGGGAGCTACGAGCAGTACTTC
CDR3aa: CASSPGGSYEQYF

len: 13
d_gene: TRBD2
j_gene: TRBJ2-1
v_gene: TRBV11-2
abundance: -
CDR3nt: TGTGCCAGCACCTCAGCGGGGGACAATGAGCAGTTCTTC
CDR3aa: CASTSAGDNEQFF

len: 17
d_gene: TRBD2
j_gene: TRBJ2-7
v_gene: TRBV28
abundance: -
CDR3nt: TGTGCCAGCAGTCCGGGACTAGCGGGAGGTCGAATCTACGAGCAGTACTTC
CDR3aa: CASSPGLAGGRIYEQYF

len: 15
d_gene: -
j_gene: TRBJ2-1
v_gene: TRBV7-7
abundance: -
CDR3nt: TGTGCCAGCAGCTTAGATTGGCGGGGATACAATGAGCAGTTCTTC
CDR3aa: CASSLDWRGYNEQFF

len: 15
d_gene: -
j_gene: TRBJ2-3
v_gene: TRBV23-1
abundance: -
CDR3nt: TGCGCCAGCAGTCAAGAGTGGGAGCCCTCAGATACGCAGTATTTT
CDR3aa: CASSQEWEPSDTQYF

len: 14
d_gene: -
j_gene: TRBJ2-1
v_gene: TRBV18
abundance: -
CDR3nt: TGTGCCAGCTCACCCGCCAGCTCCTACAATGAGCAGTTCTTC
CDR3aa: CASSPASSYNEQFF

len: 14
d_gene: TRBD2
j_gene: TRBJ2-7
v_gene: TRBV6-6
abundance: -
CDR3nt: TGTGCCAGCAGTCGCCCCGGGACTAGCTACGAGCAGTACTTC
CDR3aa: CASSRPGTSYEQYF

len: 14
d_gene: -
j_gene: TRBJ1-2
v_gene: TRBV7-3
abundance: -
CDR3nt: TGTGCCAGCAGCTTGACAGGTCCTTTGGATGGCTACACCTTC
CDR3aa: CASSLTGPLDGYTF